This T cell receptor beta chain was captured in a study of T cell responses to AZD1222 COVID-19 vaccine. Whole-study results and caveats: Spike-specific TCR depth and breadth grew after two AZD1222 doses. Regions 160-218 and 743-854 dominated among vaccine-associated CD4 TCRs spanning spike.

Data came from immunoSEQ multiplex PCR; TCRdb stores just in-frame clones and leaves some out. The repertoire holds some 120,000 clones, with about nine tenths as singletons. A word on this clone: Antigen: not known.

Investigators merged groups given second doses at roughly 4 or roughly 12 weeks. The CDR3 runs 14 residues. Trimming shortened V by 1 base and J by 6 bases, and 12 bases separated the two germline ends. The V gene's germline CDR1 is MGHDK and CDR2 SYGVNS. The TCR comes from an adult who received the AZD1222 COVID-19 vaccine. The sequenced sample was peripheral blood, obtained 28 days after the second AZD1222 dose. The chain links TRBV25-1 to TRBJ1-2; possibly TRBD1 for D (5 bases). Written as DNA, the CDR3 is TGTGCCAGCAGTGAATTGGGGGTGGTCGATGGCTACACCTTC. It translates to CASSELGVVDGYTF.